Below are 30 T cell receptor beta chains sequenced from a single sample in a study of technical replicates of blood from a few donors. Sequencing was performed with immunoSEQ multiplex PCR; in TCRdb, only in-frame clones are kept and a portion is missing. The data hold about 84,000 clones, with about 98% observed a single time. Sample: T cells isolated from PBMCs. Receptors were obtained from a human donor in good health.

The rearrangement links TRBV28 to TRBJ1-5; tentatively, D is TRBD1 (5 bases). The CDR3 is made up of 19 amino acids. The germline V gene encodes CDR1 MDHEN and CDR2 SYDVKM. V was trimmed by 3 bases and J by 0 bases, leaving 21 bases between them. CDR3 sequence reads: CASSLASIGHIISNQPQHF. CDR3 nucleotides: TGTGCCAGCAGTTTGGCCTCAATCGGACACATTATTAGCAATCAGCCCCAGCATTTT.

This chain links TRBV27 with TRBJ2-7, with 9 bases that match TRBD1. This CDR3 spans 15 amino acids. V was pared by 3 bases and J by 6 bases, with 9 bases of the junction left unmatched. Germline CDR1 and CDR2: MNHEY and SMNVEV (reference sequence). The DNA for the CDR3 is TGTGCCAGCAGTTTCTTTACCGGGACAGGGATCGAGCAGTACTTC. Translating it yields CASSFFTGTGIEQYF.

In DNA form, the CDR3 reads TGTGCCAGCAGACGGGGGAGGCTTGAAGCTTTCTTT. Its translation is CASRRGRLEAFF. V gene TRBV28 combines with J gene TRBJ1-1, with D maybe TRBD1 (5 bases). CDR3 length: 12 amino acids. Trimming left V 6 bases short and J 7 bases short, with 12 bases between. Germline loops: CDR1 MDHEN, CDR2 SYDVKM.

The gene calls are TRBV4-1 and TRBJ2-1; the D gene is possibly TRBD1 (7 bases). Germline assignment: CDR1 MGHRA and CDR2 YSYEKL. The CDR3 is 17 amino acids. The ends were cut back, 1 base at V and 1 base at J, with 14 bases in the middle. CDR3 sequence reads: CASSQGDRAGSYNEQFF. DNA of the CDR3: TGCGCCAGCAGCCAAGGTGACAGGGCGGGGTCCTACAATGAGCAGTTCTTC.

J is TRBJ2-5 and V is TRBV28; 7 nucleotides match TRBD1. Germline V gene sequence: CDR1 MDHEN, CDR2 SYDVKM. V shed 2 bases, J shed 5 bases, and the junction held 5 bases outside the gene matches. The CDR3 extends over 14 amino acids. CDR3 bases: TGTGCCAGCAGTTTAAGACAGGGAAGGGAGACCCAGTACTTC. Encoded protein: CASSLRQGRETQYF. The full variable domain, completed using reference TRBV28 and TRBJ2-5, is DVKVTQSSRYLVKRTGEKVFLECVQDMDHENMFWYRQDPGLGLRLIYFSYDVKMKEKGDIPEGYSVSREKKERFSLILESASTNQTSMYLCASSLRQGRETQYFGPGTRLLVL.

V gene TRBV11-3 combines with J gene TRBJ2-7; 8 nucleotides line up with TRBD2. Trimming took 5 bases from V and 7 from J; bases not matched to a gene: 10. The CDR3 extends over 14 amino acids. Germline loops: CDR1 SGHNT, CDR2 YENEEA. As DNA, the CDR3 is TGTGCCAGCAGCCTGACTAGCGCCCAGGGAGAGCAGTACTTC. Protein product: CASSLTSAQGEQYF.

The chain recombines TRBV5-1 with TRBJ2-5; 7 nucleotides match TRBD1. The CDR3 runs to 13 residues. V shed 5 bases, J shed 5 bases, and the junction held 6 bases outside the gene matches. CDR1 is SGHRS, CDR2 YFSETQ, per germline. The CDR3 is CASRTDRAETQYF. In nucleotides, the CDR3 is TGCGCCAGCAGGACAGACAGGGCGGAGACCCAGTACTTC.

The chain joins TRBV19 to TRBJ1-2; 7 nucleotides align to TRBD1. This CDR3 contains 13 residues. Looked up from germline, CDR1 is LNHDA and CDR2 is SQIVND (reference sequence). The ends lost 3 bases at V and 6 bases at J; junction bases unmatched: 4. The CDR3 coding sequence is TGTGCCAGTAGTATCCTAGGACAGGATGGCTACACCTTC. It yields the protein CASSILGQDGYTF.

The chain couples TRBV10-3 to TRBJ1-1; 12 nucleotides line up with TRBD1. The germline gives CDR1 ENHRY, CDR2 SYGVKD. CDR3 length: 15 amino acids. The J segment lost 12 bases and the V segment lost 5 bases, leaving 13 bases of the junction unmatched. CDR3 region: CAISSGQGAQRSSFF. The CDR3 coding sequence is TGTGCCATCAGTTCGGGACAGGGGGCGCAAAGATCGTCTTTCTTT.

The chain carries TRBV5-1 and TRBJ1-2; 7 nucleotides match TRBD1. Germline lookup yields CDR1 SGHRS and CDR2 YFSETQ. J lost 3 bases, V lost 1 base, and 3 bases had no gene match. This CDR3 contains 14 residues. CDR3 coding DNA: TGCGCCAGCAGCTTGCTCGGGACAGACTATGGCTACACCTTC. The encoded protein is CASSLLGTDYGYTF.

The CDR3 DNA reads TGTGCCAGCAGCTCGCGACCGAGAGGGAATGAAAAACTGTTTTTT. This translates into CASSSRPRGNEKLFF. The V call is TRBV5-6, the J call TRBJ1-4, with no clear D. In germline, CDR1 is SGHDT, CDR2 YYEEEE. The V and J ends lost 3 bases and 5 bases respectively, with 14 bases between them. The CDR3 sequence is 15 residues long.

This chain links TRBV9 with TRBJ2-6, with D tentatively TRBD1 (5 bases). There are 21 residues in the CDR3. Germline V gene lookup returns CDR1 SGDLS and CDR2 YYNGEE. Between the trimmed V and J ends, which lost 6 bases and 0 bases, there was a span of 28 bases. The CDR3 DNA reads as TGTGCCAGCACTAAATCAACTAACACCAGGGCTGCTTACTCTGGGGCCAACGTCCTGACTTTC. This sequence encodes CASTKSTNTRAAYSGANVLTF.

This chain's CDR3 is CASSELGVEQYF. CDR3 in DNA: TGTGCCAGCAGTGAGCTGGGAGTCGAGCAGTACTTC. The chain joins TRBV6-1 to TRBJ2-7; TRBD2 is a possible D gene (5 bases). Trimming pared 3 bases from V and 6 bases from J, leaving 9 bases between. This CDR3 has 12 residues. Germline values: CDR1 MNHNS, CDR2 SASEGT.

The chain combines TRBV4-1 with TRBJ2-6; D gene ambiguous. Germline V lookup: CDR1 MGHRA, CDR2 YSYEKL. The CDR3 sequence is 17 residues long. V was clipped by 0 bases and J by 0 bases, with 9 bases between them. For the CDR3, the DNA is TGCGCCAGCAGCCAAGAAGTTCTGAGCTCTGGGGCCAACGTCCTGACTTTC. Encoded protein: CASSQEVLSSGANVLTF.

The rearrangement joins TRBV2 to TRBJ1-4, with D possibly TRBD1 on 6 matching bases. V was trimmed by 6 bases and J by 0 bases, leaving 14 bases between them. This CDR3 comprises 16 residues. The V gene's germline CDR1 is SNHLY and CDR2 FYNNEI. In DNA form, the CDR3 reads TGTGCCAGCAGGTCCGGGACACTTGCAACTAATGAAAAACTGTTTTTT. This encodes CASRSGTLATNEKLFF.

The gene calls are TRBV5-1 and TRBJ1-1; 11 bases match TRBD1. Trimming at V came to 2 bases and at J to 1 base, leaving 10 bases not matched to a gene. Per the germline V gene, CDR1 is SGHRS and CDR2 is YFSETQ. The CDR3 runs 18 residues. CDR3 residues: CASSFRSPGQGENTEAFF. The CDR3 DNA sequence: TGCGCCAGCAGCTTCCGATCCCCGGGACAGGGGGAGAACACTGAAGCTTTCTTT.

CDR3 residues: CASSLQGSSYEQYF. The CDR3 nucleotides read TGTGCCAGCAGCTTACAGGGGAGTTCCTACGAGCAGTACTTC. V and J are TRBV27 and TRBJ2-7, with 7 positions matching TRBD1. In germline, CDR1 is MNHEY, CDR2 SMNVEV (reference sequence). V lost 6 bases and J lost 1; bases outside the gene matches: 6. This CDR3 comprises 14 residues.

V and J are TRBV5-6 and TRBJ2-3; 12 nucleotides match TRBD1. CDR3 length equals 16 residues. V was clipped by 4 bases and J by 3 bases; unmatched bases: 6. Germline CDR1 is SGHDT and CDR2 is YYEEEE. The CDR3 sequence is CASSPPGQGATDTQYF. The CDR3 region has the DNA TGTGCCAGCAGCCCTCCGGGACAGGGGGCAACAGATACGCAGTATTTT.

V gene TRBV2 combines with J gene TRBJ2-4; D perhaps matches TRBD2 (6 bases). Germline V gene sequence: CDR1 SNHLY, CDR2 FYNNEI. This CDR3 is 16 amino acids long. With 4 bases removed from V and 4 bases from J, the gap between germline ends came to 17 bases. CDR3 loop: CASSGEKGGWKNIQYF. The CDR3 coding sequence is TGTGCCAGCAGTGGGGAAAAGGGAGGTTGGAAAAACATTCAGTACTTC.

This chain uses TRBV4-2 with TRBJ1-3; 11 bases fit TRBD1. The CDR3 has 16 residues. CDR1 is LGHNA, CDR2 YNFKEQ, per germline. J was trimmed by 3 bases and V by 1 base; bases with no gene match: 2. Here the CDR3 DNA reads TGTGCCAGCAGCCAAGGTGGGACAGGGGGTGGAAACACCATATATTTT. Translating gives CASSQGGTGGGNTIYF.

The chain is built from TRBV7-9 and TRBJ2-7, with TRBD2 matching over 12 bases. J gave up 4 bases and V 5 bases, and 6 bases lay outside the gene matches. The CDR3 is 15 amino acids. The germline V gene has CDR1 SEHNR and CDR2 FQNEAQ (reference sequence). In nucleotides, the CDR3 is TGTGCCAGCAGCCCAGGGACTAGCGGGCCTTACGAGCAGTACTTC. This sequence encodes CASSPGTSGPYEQYF.

The V call is TRBV18, the J call TRBJ2-1; weak D call: TRBD1 (5 bases). This CDR3 is built from 16 residues. Germline CDR1 is KGHSH and CDR2 is LQKENI. Trimming took off 1 base at V and 2 bases at J, with 12 bases between the two ends. The CDR3 DNA sequence: TGTGCCAGCTCACCACGGGGCCTCTCAACCTACAATGAGCAGTTCTTC. Protein: CASSPRGLSTYNEQFF.

The J gene is TRBJ1-1, the V gene TRBV2, with D tentatively TRBD1 (6 bases). Looked up from germline, CDR1 is SNHLY and CDR2 is FYNNEI. The CDR3 runs 12 residues. Trimming removed 6 bases from V and 11 bases from J, with 16 bases in between. CDR3 DNA sequence: TGTGCCAGCAGCCCACAGGGATTAGGTGCTTTCTTT. Translating gives CASSPQGLGAFF.

The rearrangement uses TRBV28 and TRBJ2-1, with 12 positions matching TRBD1. The germline V gene has CDR1 MDHEN and CDR2 SYDVKM. J gave up 6 bases and V 6 bases, and 15 bases lay outside the gene matches. This CDR3 has 18 residues. DNA for the CDR3: TGTGCCAGCAGCCGCCTCTATGGGACAGGGGGCGCCGGCAATGAGCAGTTCTTC. Its translation is CASSRLYGTGGAGNEQFF.

The V and J genes are TRBV6-1 and TRBJ2-1; D is unclear. This CDR3 spans 14 amino acids. CDR1 is MNHNS, CDR2 SASEGT, per germline. V was clipped by 5 bases and J by 8 bases, with 16 bases between them. The CDR3 loop is CASSLRAQRDEQFF. CDR3 sequence (DNA): TGTGCCAGCAGTCTAAGAGCCCAACGGGATGAGCAGTTCTTC.

The chain employs TRBV7-2 and TRBJ1-5, with D unresolved. Between the trimmed V and J ends, which lost 1 base and 6 bases, there was a span of 13 bases. The CDR3 runs 15 residues. Germline V lookup: CDR1 SGHTA, CDR2 FQGNSA. The CDR3, as DNA: TGTGCCAGCAGCTTAGTGGGCCAGAGCCGTCAGCCCCAGCATTTT. Translating gives CASSLVGQSRQPQHF.

CDR3 nucleotides: TGTGCCAGCAGCGTCGACGGGACAGCCAATGAAAAACTGTTTTTT. Its protein is CASSVDGTANEKLFF. V and J are TRBV7-9 and TRBJ1-4; 7 nucleotides match TRBD1. The CDR3 totals 15 residues. The V gene's germline CDR1 is SEHNR and CDR2 FQNEAQ (reference sequence). The V gene end was trimmed by 5 bases and the J gene end by 5 bases; junction bases not matched to a gene: 8.

A single count supports this clone. The V gene is TRBV5-6, the J gene TRBJ2-7; TRBD1 matches at 7 bases. The junction had 7 bases not matched to a gene; V was cut back by 2 bases and J by 5 bases. This CDR3 spans 14 amino acids. Per germline, CDR1 SGHDT and CDR2 YYEEEE. The DNA of the CDR3 is TGTGCCAGCAGCTTTCCCAGGGGGTACCACGAGCAGTACTTC. Amino acid sequence: CASSFPRGYHEQYF. Combining the CDR3 with reference TRBV5-6 and TRBJ2-7 gives the whole variable domain DAGVTQSPTHLIKTRGQQVTLRCSPKSGHDTVSWYQQALGQGPQFIFQYYEEEERQRGNFPDRFSGHQFPNYSSELNVNALLLGDSALYLCASSFPRGYHEQYFGPGTRLTVT.

Regarding this clone: The sample holds other DNA sequences that translate to the same CDR3. The chain links TRBV9 to TRBJ2-7, with D possibly being TRBD2 (6 bases). V lost 3 bases to trimming and J lost 6 bases, with 13 bases between them. The germline V gene encodes CDR1 SGDLS and CDR2 YYNGEE. CDR3 size: 13 residues. CDR3 region: CASSDAGRREQYF. The CDR3 region has the DNA TGTGCCAGCAGCGACGCAGGGAGGCGCGAGCAGTACTTC.

This chain joins TRBV25-1 and TRBJ1-2; 9 bases are shared with TRBD1. The J segment lost 5 bases and the V segment lost 3 bases, leaving 1 base of the junction unmatched. Germline assignment: CDR1 MGHDK and CDR2 SYGVNS. The CDR3 loop spans 13 amino acids. The CDR3 DNA reads TGTGCCAGCAGTGACGGACAGGGGTATGGCTACACCTTC. Translated, it gives CASSDGQGYGYTF.